This T cell receptor beta chain was sequenced during a study of CD8 T cells in ankylosing spondylitis. Notes on the study in general: Significantly higher representation of disease-linked clones was reported for matched ankylosing spondylitis synovial fluid. Seemingly characteristic of ankylosing spondylitis blood was a TCR beta motif consisting of 7 or 8 highly homologous variants. Those disease-linked clones were CD8+; they were also relatively rare in peripheral blood.

Each TCR beta library was made by quantitative 5'-RACE that incorporated molecular barcodes. TCRdb itself ran the 5' RACE reads through MiXCR, one entry per CDR3 protein. The repertoire has almost 400,000 distinct CDR3 sequences, 20% to 25% of them found once; the top ten carry about 15%. V was trimmed by 3 bases and J by 2 bases, leaving 11 bases between them. CDR1 is MGHRA, CDR2 YSYEKL, per germline. This CDR3 comprises 14 residues. This clonotype was seen only once. Its antigen is not known. The sequenced sample consisted of blood, either unsorted or a sorted T cell fraction (not recorded which). The source of this sequence is a male donor with ankylosing spondylitis. J is TRBJ2-7 and V is TRBV4-1; perhaps TRBD2 as D (5 bases). CDR3 loop: CASSHQRVPYEQYF. The CDR3 nucleotides read TGCGCCAGCAGCCATCAGAGGGTACCCTACGAGCAGTACTTC.